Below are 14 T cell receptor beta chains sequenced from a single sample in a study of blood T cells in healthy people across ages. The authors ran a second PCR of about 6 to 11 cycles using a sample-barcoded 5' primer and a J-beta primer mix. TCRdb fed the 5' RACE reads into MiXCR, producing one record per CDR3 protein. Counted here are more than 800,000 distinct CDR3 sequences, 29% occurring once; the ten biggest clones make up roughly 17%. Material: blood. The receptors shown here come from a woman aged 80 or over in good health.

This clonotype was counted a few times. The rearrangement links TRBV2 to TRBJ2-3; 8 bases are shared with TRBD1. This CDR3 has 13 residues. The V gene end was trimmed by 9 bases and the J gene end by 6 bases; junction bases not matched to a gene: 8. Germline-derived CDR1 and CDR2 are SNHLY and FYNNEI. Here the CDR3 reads CASIQGVWDTQYF. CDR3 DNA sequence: TGTGCCAGTATACAGGGGGTCTGGGATACGCAGTATTTT.

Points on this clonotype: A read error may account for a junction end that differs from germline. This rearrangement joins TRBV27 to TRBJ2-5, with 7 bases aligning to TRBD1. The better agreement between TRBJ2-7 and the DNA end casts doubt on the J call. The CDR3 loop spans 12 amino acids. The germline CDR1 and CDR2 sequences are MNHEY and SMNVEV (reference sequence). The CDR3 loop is CASSWTGHEQYF. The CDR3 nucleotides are TGTGCCAGTAGTTGGACAGGTCACGAGCAGTACTTC.

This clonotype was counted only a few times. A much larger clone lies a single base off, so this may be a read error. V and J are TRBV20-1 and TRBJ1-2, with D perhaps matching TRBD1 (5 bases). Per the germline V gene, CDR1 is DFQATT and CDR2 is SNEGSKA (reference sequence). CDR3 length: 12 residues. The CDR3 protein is CRALGIRGGYTF. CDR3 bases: TGCAGGGCCCTCGGGATCCGGGGCGGCTACACCTTC.

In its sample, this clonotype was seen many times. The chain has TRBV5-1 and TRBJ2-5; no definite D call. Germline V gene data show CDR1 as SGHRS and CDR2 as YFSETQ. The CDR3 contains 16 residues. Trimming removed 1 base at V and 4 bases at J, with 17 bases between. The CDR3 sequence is CASSLRERSLGETQYF. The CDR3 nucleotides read TGCGCCAGCAGCTTGAGGGAACGGTCCCTCGGAGAGACCCAGTACTTC.

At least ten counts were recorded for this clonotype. The CDR3 region has the DNA TGTGCCAGCAGCTTAGTTCCCGGGACAGGTCTCTACAATGAGCAGTTCTTC. This translates into CASSLVPGTGLYNEQFF. This sequence joins TRBV7-9 and TRBJ2-1; 8 bases fit TRBD1. After removal of 1 base from V and 3 bases from J, the junction contained 8 bases not matched to a gene. This CDR3 contains 17 residues. CDR1 is SEHNR and CDR2 is FQNEAQ in the germline V gene (reference sequence). Drawing the rest from reference TRBV7-9 and TRBJ2-1, the complete variable domain is DTGVSQNPRHKITKRGQNVTFRCDPISEHNRLYWYRQTLGQGPEFLTYFQNEAQLEKSRLLSDRFSAERPKGSFSTLEIQRTEQGDSAMYLCASSLVPGTGLYNEQFFGPGTRLTVL.

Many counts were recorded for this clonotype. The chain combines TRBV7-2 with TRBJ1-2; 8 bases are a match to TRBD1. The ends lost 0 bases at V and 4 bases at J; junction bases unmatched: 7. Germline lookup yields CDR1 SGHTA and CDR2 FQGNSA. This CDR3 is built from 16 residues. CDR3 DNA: TGTGCCAGCAGCTTAGCGTTTATGGACAGGGTCTATGGCTACACCTTC. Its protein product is CASSLAFMDRVYGYTF. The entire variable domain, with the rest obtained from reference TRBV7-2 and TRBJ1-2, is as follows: GAGVSQSPSNKVTEKGKDVELRCDPISGHTALYWYRQSLGQGLEFLIYFQGNSAPDKSGLPSDRFSAERTGGSVSTLTIQRTQQEDSAVYLCASSLAFMDRVYGYTFGSGTRLTVV.

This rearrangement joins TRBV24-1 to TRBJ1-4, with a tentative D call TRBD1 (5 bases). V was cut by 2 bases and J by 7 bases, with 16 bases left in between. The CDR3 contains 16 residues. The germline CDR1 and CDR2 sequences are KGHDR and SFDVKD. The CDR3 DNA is TGTGCCACCAGTGATTCAACTCCGGGGCAGGCTGAAAAACTGTTTTTT. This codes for CATSDSTPGQAEKLFF.

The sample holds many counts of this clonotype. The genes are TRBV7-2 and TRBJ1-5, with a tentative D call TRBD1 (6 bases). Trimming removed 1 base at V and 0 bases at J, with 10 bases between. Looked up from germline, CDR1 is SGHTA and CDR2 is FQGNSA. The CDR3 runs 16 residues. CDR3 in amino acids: CASSLGGANSNQPQHF. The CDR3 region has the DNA TGTGCCAGCAGCTTAGGGGGGGCTAATAGCAATCAGCCCCAGCATTTT.

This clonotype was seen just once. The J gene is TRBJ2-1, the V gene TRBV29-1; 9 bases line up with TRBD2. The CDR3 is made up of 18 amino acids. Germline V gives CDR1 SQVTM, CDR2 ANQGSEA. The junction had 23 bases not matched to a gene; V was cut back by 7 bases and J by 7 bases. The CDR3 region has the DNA TGCAGCGCCCGAGGTGGTAGCGGGGGCTACCCGGGCGGAAATGAGCAGTTCTTC. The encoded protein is CSARGGSGGYPGGNEQFF.

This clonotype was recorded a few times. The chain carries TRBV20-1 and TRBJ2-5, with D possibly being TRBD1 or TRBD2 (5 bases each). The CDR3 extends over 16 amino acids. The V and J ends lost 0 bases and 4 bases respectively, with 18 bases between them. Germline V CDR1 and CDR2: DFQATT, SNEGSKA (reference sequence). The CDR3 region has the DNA TGCAGTGCTAGAGATTTGGGGCAGGGAGTCAGAGAGACCCAGTACTTC. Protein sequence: CSARDLGQGVRETQYF.

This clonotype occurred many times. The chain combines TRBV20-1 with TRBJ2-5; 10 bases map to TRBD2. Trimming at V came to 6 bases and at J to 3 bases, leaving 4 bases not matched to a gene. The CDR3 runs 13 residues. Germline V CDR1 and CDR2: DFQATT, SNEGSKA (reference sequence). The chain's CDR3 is CSATSGGEETQYF. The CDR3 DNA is TGCAGTGCCACCAGCGGGGGGGAAGAGACCCAGTACTTC.

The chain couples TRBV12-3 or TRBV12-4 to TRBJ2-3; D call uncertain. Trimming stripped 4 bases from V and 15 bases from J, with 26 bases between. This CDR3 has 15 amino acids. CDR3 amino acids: CASSSAAVRADTEYF. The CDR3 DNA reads TGTGCCAGCAGTTCCGCGGCAGTGCGCGCAGATACGGAATATTTT.

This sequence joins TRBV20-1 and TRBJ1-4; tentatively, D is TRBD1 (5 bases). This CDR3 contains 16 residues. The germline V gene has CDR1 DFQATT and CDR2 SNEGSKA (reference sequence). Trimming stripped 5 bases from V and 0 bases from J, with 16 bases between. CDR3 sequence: CSAGPQGLSTNEKLFF. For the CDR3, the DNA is TGCAGTGCTGGACCCCAGGGTCTTTCAACTAATGAAAAACTGTTTTTT.

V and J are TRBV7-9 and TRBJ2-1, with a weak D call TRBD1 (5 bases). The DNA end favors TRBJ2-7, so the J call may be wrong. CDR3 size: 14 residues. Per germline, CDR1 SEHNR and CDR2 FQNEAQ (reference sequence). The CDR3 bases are TGTGCCAGCAGCTTAGGACAGACGTACAATGAGCAGTACTTC. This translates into CASSLGQTYNEQYF.